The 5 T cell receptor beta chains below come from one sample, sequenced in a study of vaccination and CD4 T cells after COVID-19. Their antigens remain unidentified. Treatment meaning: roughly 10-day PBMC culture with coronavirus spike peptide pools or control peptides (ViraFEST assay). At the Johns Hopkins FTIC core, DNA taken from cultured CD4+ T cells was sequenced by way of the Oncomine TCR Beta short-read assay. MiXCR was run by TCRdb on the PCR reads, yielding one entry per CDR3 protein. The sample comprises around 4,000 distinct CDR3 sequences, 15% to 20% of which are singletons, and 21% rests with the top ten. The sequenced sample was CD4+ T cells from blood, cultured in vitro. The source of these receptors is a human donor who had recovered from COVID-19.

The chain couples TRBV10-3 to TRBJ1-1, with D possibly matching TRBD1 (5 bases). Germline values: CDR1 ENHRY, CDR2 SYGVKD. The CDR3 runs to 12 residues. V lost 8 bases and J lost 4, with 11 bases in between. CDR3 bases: TGTGCCATCGGGGCAGGTCTCACTGAAGCTTTCTTT. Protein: CAIGAGLTEAFF.

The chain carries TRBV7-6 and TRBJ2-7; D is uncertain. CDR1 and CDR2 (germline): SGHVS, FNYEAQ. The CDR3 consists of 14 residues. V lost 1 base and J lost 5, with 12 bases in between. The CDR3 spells CASSLGSGIHEQYF. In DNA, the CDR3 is TGTGCCAGCAGCTTAGGTAGTGGCATACACGAGCAGTACTTC.

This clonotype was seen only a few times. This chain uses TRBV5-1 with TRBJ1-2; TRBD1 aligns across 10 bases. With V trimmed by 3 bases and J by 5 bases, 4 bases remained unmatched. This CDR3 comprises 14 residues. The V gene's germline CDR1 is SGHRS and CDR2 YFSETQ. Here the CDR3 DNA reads TGCGCCAGCAGCTCCGGGGGACAGGGGTATGGCTACACCTTC. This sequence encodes CASSSGGQGYGYTF.

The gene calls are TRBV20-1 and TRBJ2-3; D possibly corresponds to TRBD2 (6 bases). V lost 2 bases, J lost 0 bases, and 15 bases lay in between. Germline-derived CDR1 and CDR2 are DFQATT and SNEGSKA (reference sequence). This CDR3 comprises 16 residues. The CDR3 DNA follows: TGCAGTGCTAGATCCATGACTAGGTCCAGCACAGATACGCAGTATTTT. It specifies CSARSMTRSSTDTQYF.

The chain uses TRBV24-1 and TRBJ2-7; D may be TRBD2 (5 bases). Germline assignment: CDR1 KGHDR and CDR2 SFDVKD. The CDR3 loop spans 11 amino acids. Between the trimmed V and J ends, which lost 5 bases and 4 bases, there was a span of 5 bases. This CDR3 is CATSGGYEQYF. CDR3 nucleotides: TGTGCCACCAGTGGAGGGTACGAGCAGTACTTC.